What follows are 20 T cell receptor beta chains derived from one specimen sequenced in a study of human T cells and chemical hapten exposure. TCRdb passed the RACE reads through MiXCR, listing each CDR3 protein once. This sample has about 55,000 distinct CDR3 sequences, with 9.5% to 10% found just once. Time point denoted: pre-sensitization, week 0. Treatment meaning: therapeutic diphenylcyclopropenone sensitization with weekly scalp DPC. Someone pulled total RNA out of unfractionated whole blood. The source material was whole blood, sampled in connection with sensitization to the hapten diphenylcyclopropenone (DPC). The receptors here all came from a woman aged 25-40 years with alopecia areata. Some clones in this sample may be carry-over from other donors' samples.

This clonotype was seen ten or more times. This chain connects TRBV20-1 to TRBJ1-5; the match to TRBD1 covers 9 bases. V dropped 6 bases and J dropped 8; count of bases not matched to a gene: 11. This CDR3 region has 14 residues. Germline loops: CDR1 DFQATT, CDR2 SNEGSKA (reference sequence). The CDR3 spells CSAGTGKVREPQHF. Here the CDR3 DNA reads TGCAGTGCGGGGACAGGGAAAGTTCGTGAGCCCCAGCATTTT.

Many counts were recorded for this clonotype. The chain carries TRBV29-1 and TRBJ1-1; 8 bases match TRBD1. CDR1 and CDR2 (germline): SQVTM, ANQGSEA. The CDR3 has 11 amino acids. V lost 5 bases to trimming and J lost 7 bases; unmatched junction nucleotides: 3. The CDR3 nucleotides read TGCAGCGTTCAGGGGGCAGGTGAAGCTTTCTTT. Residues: CSVQGAGEAFF.

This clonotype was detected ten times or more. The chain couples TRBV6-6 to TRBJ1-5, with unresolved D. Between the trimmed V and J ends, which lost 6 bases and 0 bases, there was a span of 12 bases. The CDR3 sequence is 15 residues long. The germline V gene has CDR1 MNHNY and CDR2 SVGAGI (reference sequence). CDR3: CASSPRGSSNQPQHF. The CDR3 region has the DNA TGTGCCAGCAGCCCAAGAGGGTCTAGCAATCAGCCCCAGCATTTT.

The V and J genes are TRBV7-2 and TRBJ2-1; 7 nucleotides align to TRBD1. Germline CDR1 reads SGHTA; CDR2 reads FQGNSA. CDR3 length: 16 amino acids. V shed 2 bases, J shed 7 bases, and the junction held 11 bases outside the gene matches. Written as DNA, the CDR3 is TGTGCCAGCAGCTTAAGTGCGACAGGGCCCGAGAATGAGCAGTTCTTC. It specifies CASSLSATGPENEQFF.

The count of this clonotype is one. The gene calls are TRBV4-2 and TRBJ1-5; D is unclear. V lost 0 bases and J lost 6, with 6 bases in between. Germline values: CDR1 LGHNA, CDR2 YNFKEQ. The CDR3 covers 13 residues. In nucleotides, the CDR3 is TGTGCCAGCAGCCAAGAGGGCGGTCAGCCCCAGCATTTT. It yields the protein CASSQEGGQPQHF.

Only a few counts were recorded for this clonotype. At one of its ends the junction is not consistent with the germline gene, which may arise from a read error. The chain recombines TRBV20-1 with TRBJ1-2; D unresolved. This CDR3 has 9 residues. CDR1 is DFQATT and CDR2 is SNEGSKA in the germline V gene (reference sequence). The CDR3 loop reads CSALKPPFF. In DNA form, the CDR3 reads TGCAGTGCTCTTAAGCCACCCTTTTTC.

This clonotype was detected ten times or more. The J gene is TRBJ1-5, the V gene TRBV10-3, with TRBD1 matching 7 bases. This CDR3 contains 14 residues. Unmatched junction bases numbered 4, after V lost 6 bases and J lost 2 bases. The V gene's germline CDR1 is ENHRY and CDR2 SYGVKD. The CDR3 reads CAISYQGGNQPQHF. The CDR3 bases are TGTGCCATCAGCTATCAGGGGGGCAATCAGCCCCAGCATTTT.

CDR3 protein: CAWSVRTGEATQYF. CDR3 in DNA: TGTGCCTGGAGTGTACGGACGGGCGAGGCGACCCAGTACTTC. The chain links TRBV30 to TRBJ2-5, with D unclear. This CDR3 spans 14 amino acids. Germline CDR1 reads GTSNPN; CDR2 reads SVGIG (reference sequence). Trimming removed 0 bases from V and 7 bases from J, with 15 bases in between.

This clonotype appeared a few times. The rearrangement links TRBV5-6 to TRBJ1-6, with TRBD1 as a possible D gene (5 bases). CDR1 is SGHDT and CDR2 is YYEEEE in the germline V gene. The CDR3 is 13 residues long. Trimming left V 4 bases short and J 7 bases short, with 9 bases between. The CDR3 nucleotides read TGTGCCAGCAGCGGGGGACCAAATTCACCCCTCCACTTT. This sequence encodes CASSGGPNSPLHF. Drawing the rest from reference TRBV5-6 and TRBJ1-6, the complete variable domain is DAGVTQSPTHLIKTRGQQVTLRCSPKSGHDTVSWYQQALGQGPQFIFQYYEEEERQRGNFPDRFSGHQFPNYSSELNVNALLLGDSALYLCASSGGPNSPLHFGNGTRLTVT.

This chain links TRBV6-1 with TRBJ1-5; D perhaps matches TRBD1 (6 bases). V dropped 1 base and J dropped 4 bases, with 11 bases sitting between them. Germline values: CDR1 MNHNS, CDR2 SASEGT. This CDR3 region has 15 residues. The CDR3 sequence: CASSEGRGRNQPQHF. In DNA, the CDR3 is TGTGCCAGCAGTGAAGGTAGGGGGAGAAATCAGCCCCAGCATTTT.

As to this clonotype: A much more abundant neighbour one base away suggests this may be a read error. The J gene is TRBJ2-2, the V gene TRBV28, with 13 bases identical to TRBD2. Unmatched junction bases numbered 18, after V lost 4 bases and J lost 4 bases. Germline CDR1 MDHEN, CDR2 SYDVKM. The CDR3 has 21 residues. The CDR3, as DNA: TGTGCCAGCAGTTCCTACCTAGACAGTGGGACTAGCGGGGTGAGCACCGGGGAGCTGTTTTTT. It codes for CASSSYLDSGTSGVSTGELFF.

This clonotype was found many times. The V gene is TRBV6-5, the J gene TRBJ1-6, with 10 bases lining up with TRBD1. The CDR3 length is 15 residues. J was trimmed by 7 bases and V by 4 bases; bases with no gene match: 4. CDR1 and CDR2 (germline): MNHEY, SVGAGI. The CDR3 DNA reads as TGTGCCAGCAGTTCTCCGGACAGGGGGAATTCACCCCTCCACTTT. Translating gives CASSSPDRGNSPLHF.

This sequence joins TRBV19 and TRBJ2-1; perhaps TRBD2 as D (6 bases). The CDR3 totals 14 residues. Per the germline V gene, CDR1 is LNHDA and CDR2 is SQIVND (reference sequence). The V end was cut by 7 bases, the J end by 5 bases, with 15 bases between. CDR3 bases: TGTGCCAGTAATTGGGGGGAAATCAACAATGAGCAGTTCTTC. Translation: CASNWGEINNEQFF.

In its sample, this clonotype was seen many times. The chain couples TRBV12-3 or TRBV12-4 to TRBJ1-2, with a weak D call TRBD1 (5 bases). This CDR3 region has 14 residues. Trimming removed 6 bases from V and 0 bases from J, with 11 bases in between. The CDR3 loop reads CASSDRDSNYGYTF. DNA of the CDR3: TGTGCCAGCAGCGACAGAGATTCTAACTATGGCTACACCTTC.

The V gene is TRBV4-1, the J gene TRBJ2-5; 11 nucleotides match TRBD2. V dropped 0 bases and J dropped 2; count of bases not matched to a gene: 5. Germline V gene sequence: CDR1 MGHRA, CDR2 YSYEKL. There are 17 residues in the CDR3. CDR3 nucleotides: TGCGCCAGCAGCCAAGATAAGGGACTAGCGGCACAAGAGACCCAGTACTTC. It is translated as CASSQDKGLAAQETQYF.

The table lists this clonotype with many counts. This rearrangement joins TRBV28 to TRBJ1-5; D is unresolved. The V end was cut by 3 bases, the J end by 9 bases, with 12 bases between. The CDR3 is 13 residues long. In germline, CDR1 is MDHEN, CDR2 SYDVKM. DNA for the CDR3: TGTGCCAGCAGTTTCTCAGGTCGGGGGCCCCAGCATTTT. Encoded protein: CASSFSGRGPQHF. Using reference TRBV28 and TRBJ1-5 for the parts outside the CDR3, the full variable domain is DVKVTQSSRYLVKRTGEKVFLECVQDMDHENMFWYRQDPGLGLRLIYFSYDVKMKEKGDIPEGYSVSREKKERFSLILESASTNQTSMYLCASSFSGRGPQHFGDGTRLSIL.

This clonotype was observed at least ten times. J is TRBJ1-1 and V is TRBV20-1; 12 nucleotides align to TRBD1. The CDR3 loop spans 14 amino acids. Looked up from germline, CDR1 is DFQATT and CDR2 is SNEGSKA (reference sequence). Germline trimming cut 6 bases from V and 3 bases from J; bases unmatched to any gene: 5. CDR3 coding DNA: TGCAGTGCCCATGGGACAGGGGGCCACACTGAAGCTTTCTTT. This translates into CSAHGTGGHTEAFF.

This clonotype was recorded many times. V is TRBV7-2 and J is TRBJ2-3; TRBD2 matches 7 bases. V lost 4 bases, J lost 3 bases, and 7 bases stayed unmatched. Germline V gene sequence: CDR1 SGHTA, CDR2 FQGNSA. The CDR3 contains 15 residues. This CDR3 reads CASSSRRRGTDTQYF. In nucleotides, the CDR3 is TGTGCCAGCAGCTCCCGGAGGCGGGGGACAGATACGCAGTATTTT.

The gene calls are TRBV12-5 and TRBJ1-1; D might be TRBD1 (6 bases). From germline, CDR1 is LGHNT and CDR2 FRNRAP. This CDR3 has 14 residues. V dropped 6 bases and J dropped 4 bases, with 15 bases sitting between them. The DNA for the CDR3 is TGTGCTAGTGGGCAGGGGACTTGGAGCACTGAAGCTTTCTTT. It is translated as CASGQGTWSTEAFF.

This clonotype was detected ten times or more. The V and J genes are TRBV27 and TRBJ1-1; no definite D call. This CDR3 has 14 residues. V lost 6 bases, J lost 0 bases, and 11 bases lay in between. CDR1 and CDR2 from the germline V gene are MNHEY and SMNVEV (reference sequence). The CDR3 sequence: CASSRVTLNTEAFF. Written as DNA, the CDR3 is TGTGCCAGCAGCCGAGTCACCCTGAACACTGAAGCTTTCTTT.